This T cell receptor beta chain was profiled in a study of shared clonotypes between healthy human individuals. Background on the study: Three CD4 naive, three CD4 memory, two CD8 naive and one CD8 memory plate were used per donor.

CDR1 and CDR2 from the germline V gene are SGDLS and YYNGEE. V lost 5 bases to trimming and J lost 4 bases, with 7 bases between them. This CDR3 has 13 residues. Several immunoSEQ 96-well plates shared each subset's DNA, each plate a replicate. Profiled with immunoSEQ multiplex PCR; TCRdb holds only in-frame clones, not every one. Of around 2,000,000 clones in the sample, about 95% were seen once. This clone was found once. The antigen is not known. The naive CD8 subset, CD45RO-negative cells positively selected for CCR7, excluded terminally differentiated effector memory CD45RA+ cells. Adults of Caucasian background living in Nashville, Tennessee made up all donors. General study points: Despite large depth, sorted-subset datasets appeared incompletely sequenced.

The sequencing input was naive CD8+ T cells sorted from blood. J is TRBJ2-6 and V is TRBV9; D unresolved. The receptor was isolated from a man aged 18 to 30 in good health. The DNA of the CDR3 is TGTGCCAGCAGGGCTGGGGGGGCCAACGTCCTGACTTTC. This sequence encodes CASRAGGANVLTF.